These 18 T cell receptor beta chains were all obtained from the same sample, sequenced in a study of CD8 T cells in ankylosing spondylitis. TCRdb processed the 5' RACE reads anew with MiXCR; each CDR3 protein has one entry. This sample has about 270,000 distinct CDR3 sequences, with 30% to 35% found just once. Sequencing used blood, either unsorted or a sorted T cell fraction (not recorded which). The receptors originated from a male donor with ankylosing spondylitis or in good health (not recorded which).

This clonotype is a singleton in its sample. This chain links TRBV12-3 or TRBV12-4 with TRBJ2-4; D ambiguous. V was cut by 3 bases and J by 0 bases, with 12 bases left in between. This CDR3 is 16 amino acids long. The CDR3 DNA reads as TGTGCCAGCAGTTTTCTTTATGTCCAAGCCAAAAACATTCAGTACTTC. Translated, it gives CASSFLYVQAKNIQYF.

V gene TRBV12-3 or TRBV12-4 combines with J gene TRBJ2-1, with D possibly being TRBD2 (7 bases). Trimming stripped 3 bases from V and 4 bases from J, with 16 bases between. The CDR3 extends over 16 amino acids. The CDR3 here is CASSFGGGAGYNEQFF. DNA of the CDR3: TGTGCCAGCAGTTTTGGAGGGGGGGCCGGGTACAATGAGCAGTTCTTC.

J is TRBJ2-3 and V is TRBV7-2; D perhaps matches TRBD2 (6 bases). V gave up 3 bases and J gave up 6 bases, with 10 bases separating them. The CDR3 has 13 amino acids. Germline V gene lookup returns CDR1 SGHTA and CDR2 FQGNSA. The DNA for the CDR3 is TGTGCCAGCAGCTTCGGGGGAGGTGATACGCAGTATTTT. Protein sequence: CASSFGGGDTQYF.

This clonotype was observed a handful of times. The CDR3: CASSAGGQTYEQYF. CDR3 nucleotide sequence: TGTGCCAGCAGCGCCGGAGGTCAAACCTACGAGCAGTACTTC. The chain joins TRBV9 to TRBJ2-7; D perhaps matches TRBD2 (5 bases). CDR3 size: 14 residues. V lost 3 bases and J 2 bases, leaving 12 bases between the germline ends. Germline V CDR1 and CDR2: SGDLS, YYNGEE.

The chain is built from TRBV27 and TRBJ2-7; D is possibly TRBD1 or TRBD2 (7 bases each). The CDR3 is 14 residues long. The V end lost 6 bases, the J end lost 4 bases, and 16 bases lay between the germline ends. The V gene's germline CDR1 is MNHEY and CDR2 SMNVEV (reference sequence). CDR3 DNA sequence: TGTGCCAGCAGACCTCAGGGGGGGCCTTACGAGCAGTACTTC. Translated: CASRPQGGPYEQYF.

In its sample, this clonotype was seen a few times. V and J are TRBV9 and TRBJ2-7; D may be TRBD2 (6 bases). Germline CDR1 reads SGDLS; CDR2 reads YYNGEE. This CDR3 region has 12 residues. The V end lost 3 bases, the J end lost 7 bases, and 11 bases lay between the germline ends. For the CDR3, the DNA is TGTGCCAGCAGCGCACCCCGGGGGGAGCAGTACTTC. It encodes CASSAPRGEQYF.

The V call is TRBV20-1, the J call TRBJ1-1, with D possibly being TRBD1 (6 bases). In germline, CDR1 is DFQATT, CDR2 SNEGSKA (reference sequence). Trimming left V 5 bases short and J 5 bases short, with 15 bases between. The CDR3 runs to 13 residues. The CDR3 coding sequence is TGCAGTGCTGGGGGCCCTCTTGGGACTGAAGCTTTCTTT. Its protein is CSAGGPLGTEAFF.

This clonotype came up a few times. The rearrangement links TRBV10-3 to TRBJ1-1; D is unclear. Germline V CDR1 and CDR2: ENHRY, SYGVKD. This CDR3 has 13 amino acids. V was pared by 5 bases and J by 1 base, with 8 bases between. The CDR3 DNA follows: TGTGCCATCAGTCCACGGGAGAACACTGAAGCTTTCTTT. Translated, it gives CAISPRENTEAFF.

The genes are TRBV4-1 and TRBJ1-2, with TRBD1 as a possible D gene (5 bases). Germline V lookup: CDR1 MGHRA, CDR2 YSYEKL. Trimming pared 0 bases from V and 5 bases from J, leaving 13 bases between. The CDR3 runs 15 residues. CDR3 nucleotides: TGCGCCAGCAGCCAAGATGAGGGGCTTCGGTATGGCTACACCTTC. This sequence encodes CASSQDEGLRYGYTF.

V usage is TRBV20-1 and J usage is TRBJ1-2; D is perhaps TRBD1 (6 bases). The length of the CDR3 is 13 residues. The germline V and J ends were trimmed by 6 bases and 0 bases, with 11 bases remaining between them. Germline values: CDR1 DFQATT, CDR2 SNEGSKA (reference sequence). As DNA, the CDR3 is TGCAGTGCCCCCCGGGGGCCTAACTATGGCTACACCTTC. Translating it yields CSAPRGPNYGYTF.

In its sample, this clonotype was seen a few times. The CDR3 loop reads CASSLAKGGAGTEAFF. The CDR3 DNA reads TGTGCCAGCAGTTTAGCGAAAGGGGGGGCAGGGACTGAAGCTTTCTTT. The V and J genes are TRBV12-3 or TRBV12-4 and TRBJ1-1; D is perhaps TRBD1 (6 bases). V was shortened by 0 bases and J by 5 bases, with 16 bases between the two germline ends. This CDR3 contains 16 residues.

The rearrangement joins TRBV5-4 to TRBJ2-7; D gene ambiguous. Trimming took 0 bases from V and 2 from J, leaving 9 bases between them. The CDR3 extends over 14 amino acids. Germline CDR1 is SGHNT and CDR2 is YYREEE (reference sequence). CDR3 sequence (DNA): TGTGCCAGCAGCTTGGGGCCATCCCCCTACGAGCAGTACTTC. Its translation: CASSLGPSPYEQYF.

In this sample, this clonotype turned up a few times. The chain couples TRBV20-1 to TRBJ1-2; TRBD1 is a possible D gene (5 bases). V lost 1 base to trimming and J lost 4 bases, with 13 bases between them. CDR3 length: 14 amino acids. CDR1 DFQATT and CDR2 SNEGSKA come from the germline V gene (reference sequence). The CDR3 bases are TGCAGTGCTAGAGTACCGGGACCGTCCTATGGCTACACCTTC. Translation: CSARVPGPSYGYTF.

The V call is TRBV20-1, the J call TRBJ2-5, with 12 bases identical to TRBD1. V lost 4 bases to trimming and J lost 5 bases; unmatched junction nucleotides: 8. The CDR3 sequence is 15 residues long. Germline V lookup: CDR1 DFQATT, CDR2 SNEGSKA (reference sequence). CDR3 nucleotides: TGCAGTGCTAACCGGGGGACAGGGGGCTCGGAGACCCAGTACTTC. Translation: CSANRGTGGSETQYF.

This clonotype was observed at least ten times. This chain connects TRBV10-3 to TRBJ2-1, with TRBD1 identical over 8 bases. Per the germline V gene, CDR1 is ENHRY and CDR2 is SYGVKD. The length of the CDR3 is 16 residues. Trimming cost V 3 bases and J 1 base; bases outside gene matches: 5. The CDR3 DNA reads TGTGCCATCAGTGACCTGGACAGGGTGTCCTACAATGAGCAGTTCTTC. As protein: CAISDLDRVSYNEQFF.

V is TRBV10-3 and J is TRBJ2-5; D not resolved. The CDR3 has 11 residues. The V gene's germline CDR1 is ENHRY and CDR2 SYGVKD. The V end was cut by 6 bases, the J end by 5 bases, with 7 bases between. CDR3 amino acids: CAIRSTETQYF. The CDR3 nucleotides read TGTGCCATCAGATCGACCGAGACCCAGTACTTC.

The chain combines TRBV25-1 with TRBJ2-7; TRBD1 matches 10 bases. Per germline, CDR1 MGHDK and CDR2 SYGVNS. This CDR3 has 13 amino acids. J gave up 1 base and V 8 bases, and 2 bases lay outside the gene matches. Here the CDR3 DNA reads TGTGCCAGCGGGGACAGGGGATCCTACGAGCAGTACTTC. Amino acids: CASGDRGSYEQYF.

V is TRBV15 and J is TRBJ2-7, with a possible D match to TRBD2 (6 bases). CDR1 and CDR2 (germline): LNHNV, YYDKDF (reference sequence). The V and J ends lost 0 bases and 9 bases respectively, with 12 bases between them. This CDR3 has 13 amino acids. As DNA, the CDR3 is TGTGCCACCAGCAGAGATGAGTCCGGGGGGCAGTACTTC. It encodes CATSRDESGGQYF.